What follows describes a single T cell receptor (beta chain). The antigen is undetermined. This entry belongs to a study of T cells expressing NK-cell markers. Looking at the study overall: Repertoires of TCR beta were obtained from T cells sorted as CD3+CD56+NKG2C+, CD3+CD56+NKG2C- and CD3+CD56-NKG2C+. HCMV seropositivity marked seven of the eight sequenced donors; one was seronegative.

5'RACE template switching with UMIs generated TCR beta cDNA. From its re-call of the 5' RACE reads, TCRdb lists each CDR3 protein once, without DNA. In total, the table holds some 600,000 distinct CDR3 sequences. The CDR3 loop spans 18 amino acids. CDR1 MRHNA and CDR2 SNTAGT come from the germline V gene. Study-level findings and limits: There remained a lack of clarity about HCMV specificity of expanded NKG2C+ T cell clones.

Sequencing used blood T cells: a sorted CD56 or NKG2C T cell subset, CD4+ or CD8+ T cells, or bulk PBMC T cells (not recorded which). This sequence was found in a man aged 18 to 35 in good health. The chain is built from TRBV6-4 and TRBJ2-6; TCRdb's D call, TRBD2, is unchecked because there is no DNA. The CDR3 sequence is CASSELAGGRGGANVLTF.